This T cell receptor beta chain was identified in a study of cytomegalovirus exposure and HLA in healthy donors. Overall study findings and caveats: Most TCR sequences were rare, but some public TCRs occurred in many donors. CMV antigen specificity was confirmed in vitro for a few CMV-associated chains.

This CDR3 spans 12 amino acids. Trimming shortened V by 7 bases and J by 3 bases, and 13 bases separated the two germline ends. CDR1 and CDR2 (germline): SQVTM, ANQGSEA. As for this clone: Its matching antigen is unknown.

The repertoire was sequenced with immunoSEQ multiplex PCR; TCRdb's copy has only in-frame clones and lacks some. The profile shows 55,000 to 75,000 clones, roughly 92% of them singletons. The genes are TRBV29-1 and TRBJ2-7, with D possibly matching TRBD1 (6 bases). Material for sequencing was PBMCs. The receptor comes from a man aged 18 to 35 in good health and CMV-seropositive. The CDR3 coding sequence is TGCAGCGCACGGACAGTTAGCTACGAGCAGTACTTC. Translation: CSARTVSYEQYF.